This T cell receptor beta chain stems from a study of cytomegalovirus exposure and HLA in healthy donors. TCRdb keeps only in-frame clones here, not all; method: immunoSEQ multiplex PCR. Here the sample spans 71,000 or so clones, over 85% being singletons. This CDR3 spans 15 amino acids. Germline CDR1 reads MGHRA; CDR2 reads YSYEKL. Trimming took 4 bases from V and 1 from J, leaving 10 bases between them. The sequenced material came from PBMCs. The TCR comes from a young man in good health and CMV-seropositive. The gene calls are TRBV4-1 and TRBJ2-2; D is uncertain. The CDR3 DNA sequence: TGCGCCAGCAGCCTCCGCGGCGGGAACACCGGGGAGCTGTTTTTT. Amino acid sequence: CASSLRGGNTGELFF.